The T cell receptor (beta chain) under discussion was sequenced for a study of T cells in Graves' hyperthyroidism and ophthalmopathy. This clonotype appeared many times. From RNA transcripts, TCR beta CDR3 regions were amplified. A set of HTBI primers served as the primers for a first-round RT-PCR of the TCR CDR3. Each CDR3 protein is one row after TCRdb ran MiXCR on the multiplex PCR reads. Among 550,000 to 700,000 distinct CDR3 sequences listed, over 12% were seen once. The CDR3 sequence is 15 residues long. V lost 1 base and J 1 base, leaving 10 bases between the germline ends. Germline V gives CDR1 MNHNS, CDR2 SASEGT.

The sequenced material came from blood. The receptor was isolated from a woman aged 40-49 years with Graves' ophthalmopathy. The chain employs TRBV6-1 and TRBJ1-1, with a weak D call TRBD1 (5 bases). CDR3 coding DNA: TGTGCCAGCAGTGAAGTGCAGGGCGGGAACACTGAAGCTTTCTTT. Protein sequence: CASSEVQGGNTEAFF.